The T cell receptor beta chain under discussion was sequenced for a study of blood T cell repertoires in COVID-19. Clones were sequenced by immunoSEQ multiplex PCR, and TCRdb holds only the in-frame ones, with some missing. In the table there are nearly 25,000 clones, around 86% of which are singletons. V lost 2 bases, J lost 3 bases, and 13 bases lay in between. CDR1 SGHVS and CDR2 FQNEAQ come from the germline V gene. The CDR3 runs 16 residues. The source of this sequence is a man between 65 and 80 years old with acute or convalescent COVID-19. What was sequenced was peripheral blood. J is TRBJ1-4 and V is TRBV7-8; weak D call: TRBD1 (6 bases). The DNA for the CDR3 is TGTGCCAGCAGCTTACAGGGGAGTAAGGCTAATGAAAAACTGTTTTTT. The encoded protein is CASSLQGSKANEKLFF.